This TCR beta chain comes out of a study of T cells after yellow fever vaccination. Whole-study findings and limits: Clones from primary vaccination mostly reappeared after the booster (around 96% CD4, about 88% CD8).

This clonotype was observed at least ten times. Its antigen is not identified. Germline CDR1 is GTSNPN and CDR2 is SVGIG (reference sequence). The CDR3 length is 15 residues. The V gene end was trimmed by 5 bases and the J gene end by 5 bases; junction bases not matched to a gene: 12. TCRdb processed the 5' RACE reads anew with MiXCR; each CDR3 protein has one entry. The table includes 100,000 to 150,000 distinct CDR3 sequences, approximately 14% detected once. The rearrangement joins TRBV30 to TRBJ2-3, with 8 bases lining up with TRBD2. This receptor was obtained from a man younger than 35 who received the YFV17D yellow fever vaccine. This specimen was CD8+ T cells sorted from PBMCs, taken 5 days after the yellow fever booster vaccination. The CDR3: CAWHSGETQIDTQYF. In DNA, the CDR3 is TGTGCCTGGCATAGCGGGGAAACCCAAATAGATACGCAGTATTTT.